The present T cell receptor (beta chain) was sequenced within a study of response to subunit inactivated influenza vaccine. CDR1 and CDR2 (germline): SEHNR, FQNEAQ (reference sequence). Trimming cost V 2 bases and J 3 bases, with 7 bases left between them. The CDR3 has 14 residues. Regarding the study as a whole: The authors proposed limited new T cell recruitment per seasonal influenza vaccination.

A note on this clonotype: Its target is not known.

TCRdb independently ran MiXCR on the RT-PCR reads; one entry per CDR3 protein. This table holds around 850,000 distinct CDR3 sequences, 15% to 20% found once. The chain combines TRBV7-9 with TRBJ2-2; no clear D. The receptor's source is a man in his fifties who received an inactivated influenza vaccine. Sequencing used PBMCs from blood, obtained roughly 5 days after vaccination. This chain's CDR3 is CASSLPSYTGELFF. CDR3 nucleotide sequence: TGTGCCAGCAGCTTACCCAGCTACACCGGGGAGCTGTTTTTT.